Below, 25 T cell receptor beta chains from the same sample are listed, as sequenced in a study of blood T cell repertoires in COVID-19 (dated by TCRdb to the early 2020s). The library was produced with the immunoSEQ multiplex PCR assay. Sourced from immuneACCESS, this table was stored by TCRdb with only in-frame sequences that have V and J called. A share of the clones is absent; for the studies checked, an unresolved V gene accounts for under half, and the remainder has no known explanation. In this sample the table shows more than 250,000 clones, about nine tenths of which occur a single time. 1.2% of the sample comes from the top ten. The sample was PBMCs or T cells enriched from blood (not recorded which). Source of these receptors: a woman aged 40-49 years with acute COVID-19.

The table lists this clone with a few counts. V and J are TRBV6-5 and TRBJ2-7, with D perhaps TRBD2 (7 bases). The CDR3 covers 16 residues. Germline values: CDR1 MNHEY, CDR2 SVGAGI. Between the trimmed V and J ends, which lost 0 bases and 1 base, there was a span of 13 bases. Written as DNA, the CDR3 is TGTGCCAGCAGTTACTCGGGGGGGCGTTGGTCCTACGAGCAGTACTTC. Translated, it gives CASSYSGGRWSYEQYF.

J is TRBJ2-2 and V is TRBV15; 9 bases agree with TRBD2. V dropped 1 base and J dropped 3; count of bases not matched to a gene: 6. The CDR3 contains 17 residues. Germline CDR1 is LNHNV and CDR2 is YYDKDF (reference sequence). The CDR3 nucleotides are TGTGCCACCAGCAGAGGGGATAGCGGGAGCGACACCGGGGAGCTGTTTTTT. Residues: CATSRGDSGSDTGELFF.

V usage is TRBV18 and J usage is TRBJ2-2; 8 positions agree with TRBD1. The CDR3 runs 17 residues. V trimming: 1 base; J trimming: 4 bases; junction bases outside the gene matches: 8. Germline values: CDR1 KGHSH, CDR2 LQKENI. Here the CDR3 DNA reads TGTGCCAGCTCACCACTCGAGGACAGGGTGGGCACCGGGGAGCTGTTTTTT. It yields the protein CASSPLEDRVGTGELFF.

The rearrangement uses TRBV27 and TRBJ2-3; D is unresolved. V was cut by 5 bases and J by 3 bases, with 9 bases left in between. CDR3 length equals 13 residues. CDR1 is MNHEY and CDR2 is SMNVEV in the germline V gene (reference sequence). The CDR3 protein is CASSLRHTDTQYF. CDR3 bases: TGTGCCAGCAGTCTACGCCATACAGATACGCAGTATTTT.

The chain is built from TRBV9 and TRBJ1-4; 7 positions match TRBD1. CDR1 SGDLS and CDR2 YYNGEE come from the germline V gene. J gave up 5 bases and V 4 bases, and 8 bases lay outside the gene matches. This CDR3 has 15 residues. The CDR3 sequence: CASSPGDSGNEKLFF. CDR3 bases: TGTGCCAGCAGCCCAGGGGACAGCGGGAATGAAAAACTGTTTTTT.

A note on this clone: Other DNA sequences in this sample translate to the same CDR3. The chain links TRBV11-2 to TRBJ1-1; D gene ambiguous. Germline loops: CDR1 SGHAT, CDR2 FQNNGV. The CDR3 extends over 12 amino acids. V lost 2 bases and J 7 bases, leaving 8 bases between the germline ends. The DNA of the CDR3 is TGTGCCAGCAGCTTATCCTTTAGTGAAGCTTTCTTT. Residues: CASSLSFSEAFF.

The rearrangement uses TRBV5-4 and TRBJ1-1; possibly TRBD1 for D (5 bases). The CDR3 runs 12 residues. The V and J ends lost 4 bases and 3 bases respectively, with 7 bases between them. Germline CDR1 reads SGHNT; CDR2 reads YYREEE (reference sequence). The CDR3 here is CASSRGYTEAFF. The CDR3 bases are TGTGCCAGCAGCCGGGGGTACACTGAAGCTTTCTTT.

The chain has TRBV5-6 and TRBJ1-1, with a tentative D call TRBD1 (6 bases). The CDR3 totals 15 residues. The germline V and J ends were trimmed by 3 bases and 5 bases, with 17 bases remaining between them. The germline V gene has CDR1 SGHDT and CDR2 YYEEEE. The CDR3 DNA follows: TGTGCCAGCAGCTCCTCCCGGCAGGGGCAAACTGAAGCTTTCTTT. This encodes CASSSSRQGQTEAFF.

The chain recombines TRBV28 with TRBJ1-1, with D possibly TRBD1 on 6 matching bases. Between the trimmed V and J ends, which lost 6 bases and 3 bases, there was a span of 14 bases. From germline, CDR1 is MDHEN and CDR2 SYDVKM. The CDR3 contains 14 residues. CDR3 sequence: CASRGTRGHTEAFF. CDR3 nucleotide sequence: TGTGCCAGCAGGGGGACAAGGGGTCACACTGAAGCTTTCTTT. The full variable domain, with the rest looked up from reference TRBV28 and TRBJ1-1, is DVKVTQSSRYLVKRTGEKVFLECVQDMDHENMFWYRQDPGLGLRLIYFSYDVKMKEKGDIPEGYSVSREKKERFSLILESASTNQTSMYLCASRGTRGHTEAFFGQGTRLTVV.

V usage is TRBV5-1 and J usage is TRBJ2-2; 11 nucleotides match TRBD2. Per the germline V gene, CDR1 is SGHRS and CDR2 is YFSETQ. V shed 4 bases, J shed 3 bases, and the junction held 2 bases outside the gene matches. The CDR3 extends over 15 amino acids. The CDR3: CASSQLAGDTGELFF. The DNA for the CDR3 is TGCGCCAGCAGCCAACTAGCGGGAGACACCGGGGAGCTGTTTTTT.

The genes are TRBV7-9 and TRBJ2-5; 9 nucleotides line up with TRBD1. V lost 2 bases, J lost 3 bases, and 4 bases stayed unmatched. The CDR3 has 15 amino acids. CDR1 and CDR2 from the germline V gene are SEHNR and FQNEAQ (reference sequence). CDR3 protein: CASSLMGQGEETQYF. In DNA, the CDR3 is TGTGCCAGCAGCTTAATGGGACAGGGAGAAGAGACCCAGTACTTC.

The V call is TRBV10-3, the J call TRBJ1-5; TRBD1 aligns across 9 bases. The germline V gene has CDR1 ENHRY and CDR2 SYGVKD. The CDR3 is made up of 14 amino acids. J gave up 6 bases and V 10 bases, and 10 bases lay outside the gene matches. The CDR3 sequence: CATQGAGIIQPQHF. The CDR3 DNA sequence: TGTGCCACACAGGGGGCAGGGATCATTCAGCCCCAGCATTTT.

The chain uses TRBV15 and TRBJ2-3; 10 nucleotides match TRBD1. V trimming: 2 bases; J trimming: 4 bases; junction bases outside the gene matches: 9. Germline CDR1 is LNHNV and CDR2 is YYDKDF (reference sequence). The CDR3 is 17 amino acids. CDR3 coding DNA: TGTGCCACCAGCAGAAGCCTTAGCGGGACAGGGGCAGATACGCAGTATTTT. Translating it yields CATSRSLSGTGADTQYF.

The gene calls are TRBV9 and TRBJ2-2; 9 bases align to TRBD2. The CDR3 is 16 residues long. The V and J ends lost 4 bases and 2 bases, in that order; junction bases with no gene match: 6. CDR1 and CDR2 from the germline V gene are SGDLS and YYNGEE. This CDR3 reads CASSPGTSSNTGELFF. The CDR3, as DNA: TGTGCCAGCAGCCCTGGGACTAGCTCAAACACCGGGGAGCTGTTTTTT.

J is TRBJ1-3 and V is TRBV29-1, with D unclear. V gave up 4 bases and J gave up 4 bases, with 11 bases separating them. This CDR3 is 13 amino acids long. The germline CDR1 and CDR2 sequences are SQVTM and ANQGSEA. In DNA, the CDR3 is TGCAGCGTTGCCGGGAAAAGCGGAAACACCATATATTTT. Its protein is CSVAGKSGNTIYF.

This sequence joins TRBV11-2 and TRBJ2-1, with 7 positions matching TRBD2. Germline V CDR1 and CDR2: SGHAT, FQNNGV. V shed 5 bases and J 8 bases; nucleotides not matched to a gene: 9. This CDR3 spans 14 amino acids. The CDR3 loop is CASSQAGPGYEQFF. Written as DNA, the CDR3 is TGTGCCAGCAGCCAAGCGGGGCCGGGCTATGAGCAGTTCTTC.

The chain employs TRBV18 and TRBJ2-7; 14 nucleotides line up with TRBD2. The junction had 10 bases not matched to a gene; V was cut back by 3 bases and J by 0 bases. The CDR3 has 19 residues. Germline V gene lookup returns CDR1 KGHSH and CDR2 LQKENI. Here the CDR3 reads CASSPFGLAGGLSSYEQYF. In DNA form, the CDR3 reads TGTGCCAGCTCACCTTTCGGACTAGCGGGAGGATTGAGCTCCTACGAGCAGTACTTC.

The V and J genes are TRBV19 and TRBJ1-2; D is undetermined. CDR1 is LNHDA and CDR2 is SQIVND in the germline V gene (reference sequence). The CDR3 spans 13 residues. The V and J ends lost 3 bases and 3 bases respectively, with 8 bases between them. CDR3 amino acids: CASSIARDYGYTF. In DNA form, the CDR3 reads TGTGCCAGTAGTATTGCGCGGGACTATGGCTACACCTTC.

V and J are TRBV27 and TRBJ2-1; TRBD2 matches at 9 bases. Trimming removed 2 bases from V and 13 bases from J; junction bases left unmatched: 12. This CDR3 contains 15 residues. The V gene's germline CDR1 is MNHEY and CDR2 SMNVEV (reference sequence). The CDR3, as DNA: TGTGCCAGCAGTTTACGCTCCCTAGCGGGAATTGATCAGTTCTTC. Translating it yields CASSLRSLAGIDQFF.

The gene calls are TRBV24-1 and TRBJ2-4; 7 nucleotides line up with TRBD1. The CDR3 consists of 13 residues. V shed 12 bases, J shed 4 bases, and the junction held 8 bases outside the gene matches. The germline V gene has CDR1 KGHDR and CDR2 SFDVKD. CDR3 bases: TGTGCCCTCCGAGGGGGCCCAAAAAACATTCAGTACTTC. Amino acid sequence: CALRGGPKNIQYF.

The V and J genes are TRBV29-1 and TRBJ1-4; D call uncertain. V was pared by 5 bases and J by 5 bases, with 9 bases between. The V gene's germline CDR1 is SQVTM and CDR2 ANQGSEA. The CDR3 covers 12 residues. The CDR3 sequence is CSVTLTNEKLFF. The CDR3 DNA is TGCAGCGTTACCCTAACCAATGAAAAACTGTTTTTT.

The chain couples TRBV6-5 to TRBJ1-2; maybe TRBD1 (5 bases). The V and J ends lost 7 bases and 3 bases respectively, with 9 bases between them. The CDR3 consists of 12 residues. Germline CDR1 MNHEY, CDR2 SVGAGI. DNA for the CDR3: TGTGCCAGCAAAGGCAGGGACTATGGCTACACCTTC. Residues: CASKGRDYGYTF.

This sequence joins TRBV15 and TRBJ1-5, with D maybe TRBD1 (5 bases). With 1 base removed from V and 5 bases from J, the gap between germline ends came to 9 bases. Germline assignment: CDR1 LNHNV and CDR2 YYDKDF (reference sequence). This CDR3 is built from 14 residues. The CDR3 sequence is CATSRGQGDQPQHF. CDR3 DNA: TGTGCCACCAGCAGAGGGCAGGGCGATCAGCCCCAGCATTTT.

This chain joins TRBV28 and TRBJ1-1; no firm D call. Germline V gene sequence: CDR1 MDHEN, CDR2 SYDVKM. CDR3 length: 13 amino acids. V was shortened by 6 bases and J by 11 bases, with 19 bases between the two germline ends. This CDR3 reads CASSLRHPQRAFF. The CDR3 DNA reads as TGTGCCAGCAGCCTCAGGCACCCCCAACGGGCTTTCTTT.

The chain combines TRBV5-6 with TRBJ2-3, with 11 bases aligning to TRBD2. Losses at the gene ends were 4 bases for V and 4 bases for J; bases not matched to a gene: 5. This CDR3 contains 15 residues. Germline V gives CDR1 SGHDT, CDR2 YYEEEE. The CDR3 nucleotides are TGTGCCAGCAGCCTCATAGCGGGAGGGCCAGATACGCAGTATTTT. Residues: CASSLIAGGPDTQYF. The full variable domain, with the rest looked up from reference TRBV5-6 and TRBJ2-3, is DAGVTQSPTHLIKTRGQQVTLRCSPKSGHDTVSWYQQALGQGPQFIFQYYEEEERQRGNFPDRFSGHQFPNYSSELNVNALLLGDSALYLCASSLIAGGPDTQYFGPGTRLTVL.